One sample yielded the 24 T cell receptor beta chains listed below, sequenced in a study of neurological immune-mediated disorders. TCRdb analysed the 5' RACE reads with MiXCR anew, one entry per CDR3 protein. The sample contains 65,000 to 85,000 distinct CDR3 sequences, 2.5% to 4% of which appear only once. Sequenced sample: PBMCs. The receptors come from a woman between 50 and 59 years old with multiple sclerosis.

Turning to this clonotype: This may stem from a read error, because a much larger clone lies one nucleotide away. This chain uses TRBV29-1 with TRBJ1-1, with a weak D call TRBD1 (6 bases). This CDR3 has 12 residues. Trimming removed 7 bases at V and 1 base at J, with 10 bases between. CDR1 and CDR2 from the germline V gene are SQVTM and ANQGSEA. CDR3 sequence reads: CSDETGNTEAFF. DNA for the CDR3: TGCAGCGACGAGACAGGGAACACTGAAGCTTTCTTT.

This clonotype was recorded many times. The CDR3 DNA reads as TGTGCCACCAGTGAGACAGGGGGCTTGGAGACCCAGTACTTC. Its protein is CATSETGGLETQYF. J is TRBJ2-5 and V is TRBV24-1, with 10 bases identical to TRBD1. The CDR3 has 14 residues. V lost 4 bases and J lost 5; bases outside the gene matches: 3. Germline CDR1 KGHDR, CDR2 SFDVKD.

This clonotype was counted at least ten times. This chain links TRBV7-2 with TRBJ2-5; perhaps TRBD1 as D (5 bases). In germline, CDR1 is SGHTA, CDR2 FQGNSA. The CDR3 runs to 15 residues. V was shortened by 5 bases and J by 5 bases, with 18 bases between the two germline ends. The CDR3 DNA reads as TGTGCCAGCAGCCCCCAAGGGGCAATGACGGAGACCCAGTACTTC. It yields the protein CASSPQGAMTETQYF.

This clonotype was seen at least ten times. CDR3 sequence (DNA): TGCGCCAGCAGCTTCCTGGGACTGAACACAGATACGCAGTATTTT. Protein sequence: CASSFLGLNTDTQYF. V gene TRBV5-1 combines with J gene TRBJ2-3, with D possibly being TRBD2 (6 bases). This CDR3 is built from 15 residues. Germline V gene sequence: CDR1 SGHRS, CDR2 YFSETQ. V was cut by 2 bases and J by 2 bases, with 12 bases left in between.

This clonotype occurred many times. The rearrangement uses TRBV7-2 and TRBJ2-1; D unresolved. The CDR3 loop spans 12 amino acids. With 5 bases removed from V and 9 bases from J, the gap between germline ends came to 11 bases. CDR1 SGHTA and CDR2 FQGNSA come from the germline V gene. CDR3 DNA sequence: TGTGCCAGCAGCCTCGACCTGGGTGAGCAGTTCTTC. It codes for CASSLDLGEQFF. The whole variable domain, filled in from reference TRBV7-2 and TRBJ2-1, reads GAGVSQSPSNKVTEKGKDVELRCDPISGHTALYWYRQSLGQGLEFLIYFQGNSAPDKSGLPSDRFSAERTGGSVSTLTIQRTQQEDSAVYLCASSLDLGEQFFGPGTRLTVL.

This clonotype has at least ten counts. V is TRBV6-5 and J is TRBJ2-5; 7 bases agree with TRBD2. The junction had 14 bases not matched to a gene; V was cut back by 5 bases and J by 5 bases. CDR3 length equals 16 residues. Germline CDR1 reads MNHEY; CDR2 reads SVGAGI. CDR3 DNA sequence: TGTGCCAGCAGTAGGGGACTACCTTCGACCGAGGAGACCCAGTACTTC. It codes for CASSRGLPSTEETQYF.

This clonotype was counted ten times or more. The chain links TRBV7-3 to TRBJ2-1; the match to TRBD2 covers 11 bases. V lost 5 bases and J lost 5; bases outside the gene matches: 2. Germline V lookup: CDR1 SGHTA, CDR2 FQGTGA. There are 14 residues in the CDR3. CDR3 nucleotides: TGTGCCAGCAGCCGGGGACTAGCGGACAATGAGCAGTTCTTC. As protein: CASSRGLADNEQFF.

This clonotype was counted a few times. The chain is built from TRBV27 and TRBJ2-3; D may match TRBD1 or TRBD2 (5 bases each). This CDR3 region has 14 residues. Germline V CDR1 and CDR2: MNHEY, SMNVEV (reference sequence). Trimming cost V 3 bases and J 1 base, with 8 bases left between them. DNA of the CDR3: TGTGCCAGCAGTTTCTGGGACGGCACAGATACGCAGTATTTT. Its translation: CASSFWDGTDTQYF.

Many counts were recorded for this clonotype. The chain joins TRBV4-3 to TRBJ2-7; D unclear. V dropped 1 base and J dropped 3 bases, with 10 bases sitting between them. The germline CDR1 and CDR2 sequences are LGHNA and YSLEER. CDR3 length equals 14 residues. In nucleotides, the CDR3 is TGCGCCAGCAGCCAAGGGTTGGGCAACTACGAGCAGTACGTC. This encodes CASSQGLGNYEQYV.

This clonotype was seen repeatedly, ten times or more. The chain uses TRBV20-1 and TRBJ1-1; 9 nucleotides line up with TRBD1. Germline V CDR1 and CDR2: DFQATT, SNEGSKA (reference sequence). This CDR3 is 13 amino acids long. V lost 6 bases and J lost 4; bases outside the gene matches: 6. CDR3 nucleotide sequence: TGCAGTGCGAAAGGACAGGGGACCACTGAAGCTTTCTTT. Translation: CSAKGQGTTEAFF.

At least ten counts were recorded for this clonotype. The chain has TRBV20-1 and TRBJ2-5; 7 bases map to TRBD2. CDR3 length: 12 amino acids. CDR1 DFQATT and CDR2 SNEGSKA come from the germline V gene (reference sequence). The V segment lost 4 bases and the J segment 4 bases; nucleotides outside the gene matches: 3. The CDR3 nucleotides are TGCAGTGCTATCCCGGGAGGAGAGACCCAGTACTTC. Translation: CSAIPGGETQYF.

This clonotype was seen many times. This rearrangement joins TRBV5-5 to TRBJ2-2, with D hard to call. The germline gives CDR1 SGHKS, CDR2 YYEKEE (reference sequence). With 0 bases removed from V and 3 bases from J, the gap between germline ends came to 12 bases. The CDR3 runs 16 residues. CDR3 coding DNA: TGTGCCAGCAGCTTGGCCGGTGGGGTTTACACCGGGGAGCTGTTTTTT. It is translated as CASSLAGGVYTGELFF.

This clonotype was counted many times. The chain uses TRBV5-1 and TRBJ2-5, with TRBD2 identical over 8 bases. Trimming at V came to 3 bases and at J to 0 bases, leaving 10 bases not matched to a gene. This CDR3 is 17 amino acids long. CDR1 SGHRS and CDR2 YFSETQ come from the germline V gene. CDR3 residues: CASSSATSGGYQETQYF. In DNA, the CDR3 is TGCGCCAGCAGCTCGGCAACTAGCGGAGGCTACCAAGAGACCCAGTACTTC.

This clonotype was seen many times. This chain links TRBV5-1 with TRBJ1-1; possibly TRBD1 for D (5 bases). Germline V CDR1 and CDR2: SGHRS, YFSETQ. This CDR3 has 15 amino acids. Between the trimmed V and J ends, which lost 4 bases and 7 bases, there was a span of 20 bases. CDR3 nucleotides: TGCGCCAGCAGCACCCGGGACGGATCAGATGGTGAAGCTTTCTTT. The encoded protein is CASSTRDGSDGEAFF.

This clonotype showed up many times. This chain joins TRBV20-1 and TRBJ2-5, with 15 bases matching TRBD2. Germline V CDR1 and CDR2: DFQATT, SNEGSKA (reference sequence). The trim removed 5 bases at V and 5 bases at J, leaving 6 bases unmatched. This CDR3 comprises 15 residues. DNA for the CDR3: TGCAGTGCTTGGACTAGCGGGAGGGCCTTGGAGACCCAGTACTTC. This translates into CSAWTSGRALETQYF.

This clonotype has at least ten counts. The chain links TRBV10-2 to TRBJ2-7; D perhaps matches TRBD2 (5 bases). The V gene's germline CDR1 is WSHSY and CDR2 SAAADI. The length of the CDR3 is 14 residues. Trimming took 7 bases from V and 0 from J, leaving 13 bases between them. The CDR3 region is CASKPTGSSYEQYF. CDR3 sequence (DNA): TGCGCCAGCAAACCCACGGGGAGCTCCTACGAGCAGTACTTC.

This clonotype came up many times. The rearrangement joins TRBV5-1 to TRBJ2-1; either TRBD1 or TRBD2 may fit D (5 bases each). Trimming shortened V by 4 bases and J by 8 bases, and 22 bases separated the two germline ends. Germline CDR1 reads SGHRS; CDR2 reads YFSETQ. CDR3 length: 16 amino acids. The CDR3 DNA sequence: TGCGCCAGCAGCGTTGTTCGGGGCTCTTTCTTCCATGAGCAGTTCTTC. It specifies CASSVVRGSFFHEQFF.

This clonotype was seen repeatedly, ten times or more. The genes are TRBV12-3 or TRBV12-4 and TRBJ2-7, with 7 bases fitting TRBD2. There are 14 residues in the CDR3. J was trimmed by 6 bases and V by 6 bases; bases with no gene match: 11. The CDR3 DNA reads as TGTGCCAGCAGCTGGGGGGGGACCCTGGGCGAGCAGTACGTC. Translating it yields CASSWGGTLGEQYV.

This clonotype was found many times. The gene calls are TRBV20-1 and TRBJ1-1; D is ambiguous. This CDR3 has 11 residues. Germline V gene data show CDR1 as DFQATT and CDR2 as SNEGSKA (reference sequence). The V end was cut by 6 bases, the J end by 0 bases, with 5 bases between. The CDR3 bases are TGCAGTGCATGGCTGAACACTGAAGCTTTCTTT. As protein: CSAWLNTEAFF.

This clonotype came up many times. The chain joins TRBV20-1 to TRBJ1-2, with D perhaps TRBD1 (5 bases). This CDR3 has 15 residues. The V end lost 1 base, the J end lost 0 bases, and 12 bases lay between the germline ends. The germline V gene encodes CDR1 DFQATT and CDR2 SNEGSKA (reference sequence). Here the CDR3 DNA reads TGCAGTGCTAGAGCGTCGGGGGTTCCTAACTATGGCTACACCTTC. This encodes CSARASGVPNYGYTF.

The table lists this clonotype with many counts. The CDR3 here is CASSPNTGELFF. CDR3 sequence (DNA): TGTGCCAGCAGCCCTAACACCGGGGAGCTGTTTTTT. The rearrangement links TRBV5-5 to TRBJ2-2; D is ambiguous. This CDR3 is 12 amino acids long. Germline V lookup: CDR1 SGHKS, CDR2 YYEKEE (reference sequence). V lost 4 bases to trimming and J lost 2 bases, with 3 bases between them.

This clonotype was observed many times. The J gene is TRBJ2-3, the V gene TRBV4-3, with a weak D call TRBD2 (6 bases). Germline V lookup: CDR1 LGHNA, CDR2 YSLEER. Between the trimmed V and J ends, which lost 5 bases and 4 bases, there was a span of 19 bases. The CDR3 runs to 16 residues. As DNA, the CDR3 is TGCGCCAGCAGCACCGACCGGGACTCTTCCGCAGATACGCAGTATTTT. The encoded protein is CASSTDRDSSADTQYF.

At least ten counts were recorded for this clonotype. CDR3 nucleotide sequence: TGCAGTGCTAGAGGGTCTAACTATGGCTACACCTTC. It specifies CSARGSNYGYTF. The chain has TRBV20-1 and TRBJ1-2; D is uncertain. CDR1 is DFQATT, CDR2 SNEGSKA, per germline (reference sequence). This CDR3 has 12 amino acids. The V gene lost 1 base and the J gene lost 0 bases, with 3 bases spanning the gap.

This clonotype has ten or more counts. The chain is built from TRBV12-3 or TRBV12-4 and TRBJ2-7; the D gene is possibly TRBD1 (5 bases). The V end was cut by 0 bases, the J end by 6 bases, with 9 bases between. This CDR3 spans 13 amino acids. CDR3 DNA sequence: TGTGCCAGCAGTTTAGCGCTAAGGGGCGAGCAGTACTTC. It specifies CASSLALRGEQYF.